The clone carrying this T cell receptor (beta chain) came up many times. This entry is derived from a study of T-cell reconstitution after alpha-beta-depleted transplantation in children. Deletions cut 7 bases from V and 0 bases from J, with 12 bases between. Per germline, CDR1 MNHEY and CDR2 SMNVEV (reference sequence). The CDR3 contains 15 residues. Using unique molecular identifiers, the investigators prepared the TCRbeta library. TCRdb used MiXCR to reprocess the PCR reads, holding one entry per CDR3 protein. Among around 700,000 distinct CDR3 sequences listed, about an eighth were seen once. This chain uses TRBV27 with TRBJ2-2, with D unresolved. The source material was PBMCs, sampled before TCRalphabeta/CD19-depleted stem cell transplant. The sequence was collected from a girl aged 2-9 years with congenital amegakaryocytic thrombocytopenia, due to receive a stem cell transplant. The CDR3 DNA reads as TGTGCCAGCAATGGATTAGCCACGAACACCGGGGAGCTGTTTTTT. Protein: CASNGLATNTGELFF.